This entry lists 10 T cell receptor beta chains sequenced from one sample in a study of T cell responses to AZD1222 COVID-19 vaccine. Produced via immunoSEQ multiplex PCR; TCRdb's table is partial and in-frame only. The table shows over 150,000 clones, with roughly nine tenths occurring only once. The specimen was peripheral blood, collected on day 0 of AZD1222 vaccination. Every receptor here comes from an adult in good health.

Here the CDR3 reads CASSRGTGNSPLHF. The CDR3 nucleotides are TGTGCCAGCAGCCGTGGGACGGGCAATTCACCCCTCCACTTT. V gene TRBV25-1 combines with J gene TRBJ1-6; the D gene is possibly TRBD1 (5 bases). The CDR3 extends over 14 amino acids. Per germline, CDR1 MGHDK and CDR2 SYGVNS. The germline V and J ends were trimmed by 6 bases and 7 bases, with 13 bases remaining between them.

The chain has TRBV6-2 or TRBV6-3 and TRBJ1-1; the match to TRBD1 covers 7 bases. Trimming took 6 bases from V and 5 from J; bases not matched to a gene: 6. Germline-derived CDR1 and CDR2 are MNHEY and SVGEGT. The CDR3 contains 13 residues. The CDR3 loop reads CASSQGQRTEAFF. In DNA, the CDR3 is TGTGCCAGCAGCCAGGGACAGCGGACTGAAGCTTTCTTT.

Here the CDR3 DNA reads TGTGCCAGCAGCCCACAGGGCTCTTGGCGCGAGCAGTACTTC. Translating gives CASSPQGSWREQYF. This chain links TRBV5-4 with TRBJ2-7, with D possibly TRBD1 on 6 matching bases. V lost 4 bases and J 6 bases, leaving 17 bases between the germline ends. CDR3 length: 14 amino acids. Germline V gene sequence: CDR1 SGHNT, CDR2 YYREEE (reference sequence).

This rearrangement joins TRBV5-1 to TRBJ1-1, with a possible D match to TRBD1 (5 bases). The germline gives CDR1 SGHRS, CDR2 YFSETQ. The CDR3 loop spans 13 amino acids. Trimming took off 5 bases at V and 11 bases at J, with 19 bases between the two ends. The CDR3 nucleotides read TGCGCCAGCAGACCAGGGACCGACATCACCGCTTTCTTT. Protein product: CASRPGTDITAFF.

This chain uses TRBV10-3 with TRBJ2-4; 7 nucleotides agree with TRBD1. Per the germline V gene, CDR1 is ENHRY and CDR2 is SYGVKD. V lost 5 bases to trimming and J lost 0 bases; unmatched junction nucleotides: 4. The length of the CDR3 is 15 residues. Here the CDR3 reads CAISNGTVAKNIQYF. In DNA, the CDR3 is TGTGCCATCAGTAACGGGACAGTAGCCAAAAACATTCAGTACTTC.

The CDR3 loop reads CASSPPVSTDTQYF. CDR3 in DNA: TGTGCCAGCAGCCCCCCCGTTAGCACAGATACGCAGTATTTT. The chain uses TRBV6-2 or TRBV6-3 and TRBJ2-3; D not certain. The germline gives CDR1 MNHEY, CDR2 SVGEGT. The V end was cut by 6 bases, the J end by 0 bases, with 10 bases between. The CDR3 contains 14 residues.

The V and J genes are TRBV27 and TRBJ1-2; D unclear. The CDR3 is 13 amino acids. CDR1 and CDR2 (germline): MNHEY, SMNVEV (reference sequence). V was trimmed by 8 bases and J by 4 bases, leaving 14 bases between them. CDR3 DNA sequence: TGTGCCAGCGGGTACGGGAAATTCTATGGCTACACCTTC. It translates to CASGYGKFYGYTF.

For this clone: Other DNA sequences within the sample encode an identical CDR3. The chain combines TRBV9 with TRBJ1-5; D unclear. Germline V lookup: CDR1 SGDLS, CDR2 YYNGEE. The CDR3 covers 15 residues. Trimming left V 0 bases short and J 1 base short, with 8 bases between. CDR3 in amino acids: CASSVAGGSNQPQHF. The CDR3 DNA reads TGTGCCAGCAGCGTAGCGGGAGGGAGCAATCAGCCCCAGCATTTT.

The chain recombines TRBV28 with TRBJ2-1; 12 bases align to TRBD2. The CDR3 contains 18 residues. CDR1 is MDHEN, CDR2 SYDVKM, per germline. V was clipped by 3 bases and J by 5 bases; unmatched bases: 11. The CDR3 region is CASSFWASGGASHNEQFF. For the CDR3, the DNA is TGTGCCAGCAGTTTCTGGGCTAGCGGGGGGGCCTCTCACAATGAGCAGTTCTTC.

This chain links TRBV7-2 with TRBJ2-4, with D possibly TRBD1 on 6 matching bases. The V gene lost 4 bases and the J gene lost 1 base, with 11 bases spanning the gap. Germline-derived CDR1 and CDR2 are SGHTA and FQGNSA. The CDR3 is made up of 15 amino acids. This chain's CDR3 is CASSSDQGAKNIQYF. CDR3 in DNA: TGTGCCAGCAGCTCGGACCAGGGGGCCAAAAACATTCAGTACTTC. Full variable domain (rest looked up from reference TRBV7-2 and TRBJ2-4): GAGVSQSPSNKVTEKGKDVELRCDPISGHTALYWYRQSLGQGLEFLIYFQGNSAPDKSGLPSDRFSAERTGGSVSTLTIQRTQQEDSAVYLCASSSDQGAKNIQYFGAGTRLSVL.